This T cell receptor beta chain was found in a study of T-cell reconstitution after alpha-beta-depleted transplantation in children. The TCRbeta library incorporated unique molecular identifiers. In TCRdb, the PCR reads were re-called with MiXCR into one record per CDR3 protein. This sample has about 400,000 distinct CDR3 sequences, with just over 20% found just once. The germline V gene has CDR1 MNHEY and CDR2 SVGEGT. V trimming: 11 bases; J trimming: 0 bases; junction bases outside the gene matches: 11. CDR3 length: 16 residues. The sample holds one count of this clonotype. The TCR sequence derives from a human donor who donated a stem cell graft to a child with acute myeloid leukemia. V and J are TRBV6-2 or TRBV6-3 and TRBJ2-7; 12 positions agree with TRBD1. The specimen comprised PBMCs from the stem cell graft donor, sampled from the stem cell graft. The DNA for the CDR3 is TGTGCCTGCCGGGACAGGGGGCTTCCTGTCTCCTACGAGCAGTACTTC. Its protein product is CACRDRGLPVSYEQYF.